This T cell receptor (beta chain) was found in a study of blood T cell repertoires in COVID-19. Overall study: There were acute and convalescent COVID-19 samples, and they came from the United States, Italy and Spain. PBMCs, B-cell-depleted T cells, or T cells were the source of the cDNA or gDNA that made up the material.

This CDR3 is 14 amino acids long. V was shortened by 2 bases and J by 9 bases, with 14 bases between the two germline ends. The germline V gene encodes CDR1 SEHNR and CDR2 FQNEAQ (reference sequence). Original handling: Amplification with reference gene primers provided the estimates of nucleated cell counts. TCRdb's table, derived via immunoSEQ multiplex PCR, lists solely in-frame clones and lacks some. V, J and clone size are those of that table, while D and trimming were read from the DNA. The sample lists approximately 71,000 clones; around 84% were seen once. Sequencing was carried out using peripheral blood. The V call is TRBV7-9, the J call TRBJ1-5; no firm D call. The TCR sequence derives from a man between 50 and 59 years old with acute or convalescent COVID-19. CDR3 loop: CASSLPGEGWPQHF. The CDR3 DNA sequence: TGTGCCAGCAGCTTACCAGGTGAGGGTTGGCCCCAGCATTTT.